This T cell receptor beta chain was identified during a study of graft-versus-host responses after intestinal transplantation. For the study at large: Transplantation in recipients was multivisceral, liver-intestinal, or isolated intestinal. Anti-thymocyte globulin induction was given to all recipients, followed by tacrolimus and steroids for roughly three years. Study-level results: Researchers found GvH clones in recipient marrow, and some showed up first in ileum or blood. High graft-versus-host to host-versus-graft T cell clonal ratios marked allografts of patients with graft-donor macrochimerism.

In regard to this clone: Its specificity is unknown.

Repertoires were generated with immunoSEQ multiplex PCR, while TCRdb's copy carries only in-frame clones and drops some. The repertoire consists of over 45,000 clones, with around 92% occurring once and the leading ten covering more than 0.3%. Per germline, CDR1 WNHNN and CDR2 SYGVQD (reference sequence). CDR3 size: 16 residues. The V gene lost 4 bases and the J gene lost 2 bases, with 17 bases spanning the gap. This specimen consisted of unstimulated CD4+ T cells sorted from spleen or lymph node cells, obtained before transplant. The clonotype was recovered from a human donor who was the organ donor for an intestinal transplant. The chain links TRBV10-1 to TRBJ1-2; no clear D. CDR3 coding DNA: TGCGCCAGCAGTGGTGTCGTGAGGGTCCCCAACTATGGCTACACCTTC. As protein: CASSGVVRVPNYGYTF.